Below are 31 T cell receptor beta chains sequenced from a single sample in a study of T-cell reconstitution after alpha-beta-depleted transplantation in children. Molecular barcoding with unique molecular identifiers was used for the TCRbeta library. TCRdb redid the calling of the PCR reads with MiXCR, one entry per CDR3 protein. The table includes 440,000 or so distinct CDR3 sequences, over 40% detected once. The source was PBMCs, collected before TCRalphabeta/CD19-depleted stem cell transplant. These receptors came from a girl aged 2 to 9 with aplastic anemia, due to receive a stem cell transplant.

The sample holds a few counts of this clonotype. The rearrangement links TRBV4-3 to TRBJ2-1; D not resolved. Looked up from germline, CDR1 is LGHNA and CDR2 is YSLEER. The V end lost 2 bases, the J end lost 3 bases, and 8 bases lay between the germline ends. The CDR3 is 14 amino acids. The CDR3: CASSQRKGYNEQFF. CDR3 coding DNA: TGCGCCAGCAGCCAACGTAAGGGCTACAATGAGCAGTTCTTC.

This clonotype came up many times. CDR3 nucleotides: TGTGCCAGCAGGACTGGAGGAGATACGCAGTATTTT. Its protein is CASRTGGDTQYF. The rearrangement joins TRBV12-3 or TRBV12-4 to TRBJ2-3, with D perhaps TRBD2 (5 bases). V was pared by 6 bases and J by 5 bases, with 9 bases between. This CDR3 comprises 12 residues.

This clonotype was seen only a few times. This rearrangement joins TRBV12-3 or TRBV12-4 to TRBJ1-5, with D perhaps matching TRBD1 (5 bases). The CDR3 sequence is 16 residues long. V lost 3 bases to trimming and J lost 1 base, with 13 bases between them. The CDR3 sequence: CASSLGGAGSNQPQHF. In DNA, the CDR3 is TGTGCCAGCAGTTTGGGGGGTGCAGGGAGCAATCAGCCCCAGCATTTT.

This clonotype showed up just a few times. V is TRBV7-2 and J is TRBJ1-5, with D hard to call. V dropped 4 bases and J dropped 7 bases, with 11 bases sitting between them. This CDR3 contains 13 residues. Germline V gene sequence: CDR1 SGHTA, CDR2 FQGNSA. The DNA for the CDR3 is TGTGCCAGCAGCTCCTTATTGAGGCAGCCCCAGCATTTT. This codes for CASSSLLRQPQHF.

The chain links TRBV27 to TRBJ1-1; D uncertain. Deletions cut 5 bases from V and 8 bases from J, with 12 bases between. Germline V gene sequence: CDR1 MNHEY, CDR2 SMNVEV (reference sequence). This CDR3 contains 12 residues. This chain's CDR3 is CASSRGGREAFF. As DNA, the CDR3 is TGTGCCAGCAGTCGAGGCGGTCGGGAAGCTTTCTTT.

This clonotype appeared a few times. CDR3 in DNA: TGTGCCAGCAGATCTTCCGGGACAGGGGGTTTTGAGCAGTACTTC. This gives the protein CASRSSGTGGFEQYF. The chain has TRBV6-1 and TRBJ2-7; 11 bases are a match to TRBD1. CDR1 and CDR2 (germline): MNHNS, SASEGT. The CDR3 sequence is 15 residues long. Unmatched junction bases numbered 11, after V lost 6 bases and J lost 7 bases.

This clonotype was found many times. CDR3 DNA sequence: TGCGCCAGCAGCTCAGTCCTGAGCACAGATACGCAGTATTTT. Translated, it gives CASSSVLSTDTQYF. This chain joins TRBV5-1 and TRBJ2-3; D uncertain. CDR1 is SGHRS and CDR2 is YFSETQ in the germline V gene. CDR3 length: 14 amino acids. The germline V and J ends were trimmed by 3 bases and 0 bases, with 8 bases remaining between them.

V gene TRBV20-1 combines with J gene TRBJ2-1; 7 bases line up with TRBD2. V was pared by 5 bases and J by 10 bases, with 8 bases of the junction left unmatched. The CDR3 covers 12 residues. Germline values: CDR1 DFQATT, CDR2 SNEGSKA (reference sequence). CDR3 sequence reads: CSAVRGVGEQFF. CDR3 nucleotide sequence: TGCAGTGCTGTTCGGGGGGTAGGGGAGCAGTTCTTC.

This clonotype was seen repeatedly, ten times or more. The rearrangement links TRBV5-1 to TRBJ2-5; D unclear. The CDR3 totals 16 residues. Germline lookup yields CDR1 SGHRS and CDR2 YFSETQ. V dropped 3 bases and J dropped 1 base, with 16 bases sitting between them. CDR3 DNA: TGCGCCAGCAGCTCCTCGGTCATAACGGGCCAAGAGACCCAGTACTTC. Protein product: CASSSSVITGQETQYF.

This clonotype was observed many times. The chain couples TRBV12-3 or TRBV12-4 to TRBJ2-7, with a possible D match to TRBD1 (6 bases). This CDR3 has 14 amino acids. Trimming left V 4 bases short and J 0 bases short, with 10 bases between. The CDR3 coding sequence is TGTGCCAGCAGTTACGGACAGCACTCCTACGAGCAGTACTTC. The encoded protein is CASSYGQHSYEQYF.

This chain uses TRBV12-3 or TRBV12-4 with TRBJ1-2; D gene unclear. V lost 6 bases to trimming and J lost 2 bases, with 10 bases between them. CDR3 length: 13 residues. This CDR3 is CASSAGPNYGYTF. CDR3 bases: TGTGCCAGCAGCGCCGGCCCCAACTATGGCTACACCTTC.

This clonotype showed up just a few times. The chain links TRBV7-9 to TRBJ2-2, with D unclear. Deletions cut 8 bases from V and 3 bases from J, with 13 bases between. CDR1 and CDR2 from the germline V gene are SEHNR and FQNEAQ (reference sequence). This CDR3 is 14 amino acids long. The CDR3 loop is CASWRGRDTGELFF. The CDR3 DNA sequence: TGTGCCAGCTGGAGAGGCAGAGACACCGGGGAGCTGTTTTTT.

V gene TRBV28 combines with J gene TRBJ1-2, with TRBD1 as a possible D gene (5 bases). Germline CDR1 and CDR2: MDHEN and SYDVKM. CDR3 size: 13 residues. V was pared by 6 bases and J by 5 bases, with 13 bases between. The CDR3, as DNA: TGTGCCAGCAGAGAAGGGGTACTATATGGCTACACCTTC. Residues: CASREGVLYGYTF.

The chain uses TRBV5-1 and TRBJ2-3, with TRBD2 identical over 7 bases. The V gene end was trimmed by 1 base and the J gene end by 0 bases; junction bases not matched to a gene: 2. Germline V CDR1 and CDR2: SGHRS, YFSETQ. This CDR3 contains 15 residues. Here the CDR3 DNA reads TGCGCCAGCAGCTTGCCTAGCGGTAGCACAGATACGCAGTATTTT. Amino acids: CASSLPSGSTDTQYF.

The V call is TRBV20-1, the J call TRBJ2-4, with 7 positions matching TRBD2. CDR1 and CDR2 (germline): DFQATT, SNEGSKA (reference sequence). The trim removed 2 bases at V and 5 bases at J, leaving 9 bases unmatched. The CDR3 is 15 residues long. CDR3 coding DNA: TGCAGTGCTAGAATCGGGGATCTAGCGGAAAACATTCAGTACTTC. Translation gives CSARIGDLAENIQYF.

The chain uses TRBV5-1 and TRBJ1-1; D gene unclear. Germline V gene sequence: CDR1 SGHRS, CDR2 YFSETQ. Trimming removed 5 bases from V and 1 base from J, with 18 bases in between. The CDR3 covers 16 residues. CDR3 amino acids: CASSFVVQAQNTEAFF. The DNA of the CDR3 is TGCGCCAGCAGTTTTGTAGTTCAGGCGCAGAACACTGAAGCTTTCTTT. The whole variable domain, filled in from reference TRBV5-1 and TRBJ1-1, reads KAGVTQTPRYLIKTRGQQVTLSCSPISGHRSVSWYQQTPGQGLQFLFEYFSETQRNKGNFPGRFSGRQFSNSRSEMNVSTLELGDSALYLCASSFVVQAQNTEAFFGQGTRLTVV.

This clonotype was found a few times. The chain joins TRBV20-1 to TRBJ2-5; TRBD1 agrees at 9 bases. Germline lookup yields CDR1 DFQATT and CDR2 SNEGSKA (reference sequence). The CDR3 extends over 14 amino acids. Losses at the gene ends were 5 bases for V and 2 bases for J; bases not matched to a gene: 6. DNA of the CDR3: TGCAGTGCTCGACAGGGGGGAAGGCAAGAGACCCAGTACTTC. As protein: CSARQGGRQETQYF.

In its sample, this clonotype was seen a few times. This chain joins TRBV9 and TRBJ2-1; D possibly corresponds to TRBD2 (6 bases). From germline, CDR1 is SGDLS and CDR2 YYNGEE. The CDR3 runs to 15 residues. V lost 0 bases, J lost 3 bases, and 10 bases lay in between. The CDR3 protein is CASSVAGTYYNEQFF. CDR3 sequence (DNA): TGTGCCAGCAGCGTAGCGGGGACTTACTACAATGAGCAGTTCTTC.

This clonotype was seen many times. This chain links TRBV12-3 or TRBV12-4 with TRBJ2-7; D remains ambiguous. Trimming shortened V by 1 base and J by 2 bases, and 9 bases separated the two germline ends. This CDR3 contains 14 residues. The CDR3 bases are TGTGCCAGCAGTTTAGGCGACCCCCCCTACGAGCAGTACTTC. This codes for CASSLGDPPYEQYF.

The genes are TRBV27 and TRBJ2-7; a weak D match, TRBD2 (6 bases). The CDR3 loop spans 13 amino acids. Looked up from germline, CDR1 is MNHEY and CDR2 is SMNVEV (reference sequence). V lost 2 bases and J lost 9, with 14 bases in between. The CDR3 sequence: CASSLQAGVGQYF. CDR3 sequence (DNA): TGTGCCAGCAGTTTACAAGCGGGCGTGGGGCAGTACTTC.

The chain combines TRBV2 with TRBJ2-3; weak D call: TRBD2 (6 bases). Germline CDR1 and CDR2: SNHLY and FYNNEI. The CDR3 is 12 residues long. V was cut by 5 bases and J by 4 bases, with 7 bases left in between. The CDR3 region has the DNA TGTGCCAGCAGTTGGGAGGCAGATACGCAGTATTTT. Its protein product is CASSWEADTQYF.

The chain employs TRBV7-9 and TRBJ2-7; no clear D. In germline, CDR1 is SEHNR, CDR2 FQNEAQ (reference sequence). Trimming left V 5 bases short and J 5 bases short, with 13 bases between. This CDR3 comprises 13 residues. The chain's CDR3 is CASSIKPPDEQYF. The CDR3 nucleotides read TGTGCCAGCAGCATCAAGCCCCCTGACGAGCAGTACTTC.

Ten or more counts support this clonotype. The rearrangement links TRBV5-1 to TRBJ2-6, with D unresolved. Trimming removed 4 bases at V and 0 bases at J, with 11 bases between. The CDR3 is 16 residues long. Germline CDR1 reads SGHRS; CDR2 reads YFSETQ. CDR3 region: CASSPQTSSGANVLTF. The CDR3 nucleotides read TGCGCCAGCAGCCCGCAAACCAGCTCTGGGGCCAACGTCCTGACTTTC. The variable domain in full, with the rest retrieved from reference TRBV5-1 and TRBJ2-6, is KAGVTQTPRYLIKTRGQQVTLSCSPISGHRSVSWYQQTPGQGLQFLFEYFSETQRNKGNFPGRFSGRQFSNSRSEMNVSTLELGDSALYLCASSPQTSSGANVLTFGAGSRLTVL.

In this sample, this clonotype turned up a few times. The chain uses TRBV7-2 and TRBJ1-2, with TRBD1 as a possible D gene (5 bases). This CDR3 has 13 residues. The V gene lost 5 bases and the J gene lost 7 bases, with 14 bases spanning the gap. The germline CDR1 and CDR2 sequences are SGHTA and FQGNSA. In nucleotides, the CDR3 is TGTGCCAGCAGCCGACAGCTCTCTAGTGGCTACACCTTC. This gives the protein CASSRQLSSGYTF. Variable domain in full (rest from reference TRBV7-2 and TRBJ1-2): GAGVSQSPSNKVTEKGKDVELRCDPISGHTALYWYRQSLGQGLEFLIYFQGNSAPDKSGLPSDRFSAERTGGSVSTLTIQRTQQEDSAVYLCASSRQLSSGYTFGSGTRLTVV.

This clonotype was picked up a small number of times. The V call is TRBV29-1, the J call TRBJ1-1, with 8 bases fitting TRBD1. This CDR3 is built from 13 residues. The J segment lost 4 bases and the V segment lost 7 bases, leaving 8 bases of the junction unmatched. Germline-derived CDR1 and CDR2 are SQVTM and ANQGSEA. CDR3 loop: CSAHRGVFTEAFF. The CDR3 DNA sequence: TGCAGCGCCCACAGGGGGGTTTTCACTGAAGCTTTCTTT.

The rearrangement uses TRBV10-3 and TRBJ1-1; maybe TRBD1 (6 bases). Trimming removed 4 bases from V and 1 base from J, with 7 bases in between. Germline V gene sequence: CDR1 ENHRY, CDR2 SYGVKD. The CDR3 is made up of 13 amino acids. This CDR3 reads CAISGGANTEAFF. The CDR3 DNA sequence: TGTGCCATCAGTGGGGGGGCGAACACTGAAGCTTTCTTT.

This clonotype was seen a few times. The rearrangement uses TRBV21-1 and TRBJ2-1; the table's D call, TRBD1, has no DNA check behind it. TRBV21-1 is a pseudogene. There are 14 residues in the CDR3. CDR3 region: CASTHWGSPNEQFF. The CDR3 nucleotides are TGTGCCAGCACCCACTGGGGCTCACCGAATGAGCAGTTCTTC.

This chain uses TRBV12-3 or TRBV12-4 with TRBJ2-5, with D tentatively TRBD1 or TRBD2 (5 bases each). This CDR3 comprises 13 residues. V was trimmed by 5 bases and J by 5 bases, leaving 12 bases between them. The CDR3 DNA is TGTGCCAGCAGTCCGGGACCCATGGAGACCCAGTACTTC. Translated: CASSPGPMETQYF.

This clonotype appeared once. J is TRBJ1-2 and V is TRBV30; 8 bases map to TRBD1. Germline V gives CDR1 GTSNPN, CDR2 SVGIG (reference sequence). The CDR3 spans 13 residues. V was pared by 5 bases and J by 5 bases, with 7 bases of the junction left unmatched. The CDR3 spells CAWVRQGSYGYTF. CDR3 in DNA: TGTGCCTGGGTCCGACAGGGGTCGTATGGCTACACCTTC.

The chain recombines TRBV5-1 with TRBJ2-7, with D uncertain. This CDR3 comprises 16 residues. V was pared by 0 bases and J by 1 base, with 14 bases between. The germline V gene has CDR1 SGHRS and CDR2 YFSETQ. The CDR3 spells CASSLGGQPRSYEQYF. The CDR3 nucleotides are TGCGCCAGCAGCTTGGGTGGGCAGCCCCGGTCCTACGAGCAGTACTTC.

The count of this clonotype is one. The chain has TRBV5-1 and TRBJ2-5; D is uncertain. This CDR3 comprises 15 residues. V gave up 5 bases and J gave up 1 base, with 15 bases separating them. The germline V gene has CDR1 SGHRS and CDR2 YFSETQ. The CDR3 is CASRPGSPLQETQYF. CDR3 nucleotides: TGCGCCAGCAGGCCTGGATCGCCTCTCCAAGAGACCCAGTACTTC.